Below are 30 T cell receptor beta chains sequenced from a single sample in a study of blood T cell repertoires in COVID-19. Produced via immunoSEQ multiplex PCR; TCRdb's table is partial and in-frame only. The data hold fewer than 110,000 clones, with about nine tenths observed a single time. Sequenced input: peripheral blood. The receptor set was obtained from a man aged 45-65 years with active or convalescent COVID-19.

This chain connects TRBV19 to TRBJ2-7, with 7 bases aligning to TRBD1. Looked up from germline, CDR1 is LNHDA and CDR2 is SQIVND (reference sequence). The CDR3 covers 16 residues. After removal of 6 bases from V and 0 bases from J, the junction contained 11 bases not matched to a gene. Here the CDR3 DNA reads TGTGCCAGTAGGAAAACAGGGGCCCGAAGCTCCTACGAGCAGTACTTC. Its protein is CASRKTGARSSYEQYF.

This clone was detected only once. CDR3 region: CASSQGVVTVYEQYF. DNA for the CDR3: TGTGCCAGCAGCCAAGGAGTGGTTACAGTTTACGAGCAGTACTTC. V gene TRBV3-1 (or the pseudogene TRBV3-2) combines with J gene TRBJ2-7; D is undetermined. This CDR3 is built from 15 residues. The V gene lost 1 base and the J gene lost 4 bases, with 14 bases spanning the gap. CDR1 LGHDT and CDR2 YNNKEL come from the germline V gene (reference sequence).

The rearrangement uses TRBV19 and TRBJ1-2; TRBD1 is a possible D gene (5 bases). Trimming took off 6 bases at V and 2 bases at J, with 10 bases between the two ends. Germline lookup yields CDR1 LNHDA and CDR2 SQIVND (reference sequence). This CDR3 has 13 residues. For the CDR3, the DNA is TGTGCCAGTAGAGACAGCACCAACTATGGCTACACCTTC. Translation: CASRDSTNYGYTF.

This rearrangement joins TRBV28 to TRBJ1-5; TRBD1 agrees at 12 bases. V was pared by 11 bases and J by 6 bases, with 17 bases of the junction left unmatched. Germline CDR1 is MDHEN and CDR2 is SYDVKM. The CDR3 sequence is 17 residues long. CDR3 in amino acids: CAAGQGARVRWVQPQHF. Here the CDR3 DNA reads TGTGCCGCGGGACAGGGGGCGCGAGTCCGCTGGGTTCAGCCCCAGCATTTT.

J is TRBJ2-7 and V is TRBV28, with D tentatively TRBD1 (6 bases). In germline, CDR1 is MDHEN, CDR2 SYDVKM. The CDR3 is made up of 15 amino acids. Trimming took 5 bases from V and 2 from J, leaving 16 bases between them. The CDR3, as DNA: TGTGCCAGCAGTGACGCCGGGACACTTACCTACGAGCAGTACTTC. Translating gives CASSDAGTLTYEQYF.

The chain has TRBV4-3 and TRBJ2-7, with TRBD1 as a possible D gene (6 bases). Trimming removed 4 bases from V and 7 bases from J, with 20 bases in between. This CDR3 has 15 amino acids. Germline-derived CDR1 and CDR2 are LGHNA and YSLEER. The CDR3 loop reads CASSRGANRVGEQYF. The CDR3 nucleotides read TGCGCCAGCAGCCGTGGTGCTAACAGGGTGGGTGAGCAGTACTTC.

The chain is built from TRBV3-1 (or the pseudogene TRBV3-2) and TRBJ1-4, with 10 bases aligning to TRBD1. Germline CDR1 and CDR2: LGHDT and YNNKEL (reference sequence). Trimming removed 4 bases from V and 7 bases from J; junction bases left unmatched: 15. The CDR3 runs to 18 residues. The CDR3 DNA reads TGTGCCAGCAGCCTAGATAGACAGGGGGCGCGTTCGAGTGAAAAACTGTTTTTT. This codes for CASSLDRQGARSSEKLFF.

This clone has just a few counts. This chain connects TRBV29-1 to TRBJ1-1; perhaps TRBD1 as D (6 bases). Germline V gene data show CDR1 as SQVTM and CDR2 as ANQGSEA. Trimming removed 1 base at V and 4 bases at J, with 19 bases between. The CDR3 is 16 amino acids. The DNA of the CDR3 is TGCAGCGTTGAAGGGAGCGCAGGGGAAATCTTCACTGAAGCTTTCTTT. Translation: CSVEGSAGEIFTEAFF.

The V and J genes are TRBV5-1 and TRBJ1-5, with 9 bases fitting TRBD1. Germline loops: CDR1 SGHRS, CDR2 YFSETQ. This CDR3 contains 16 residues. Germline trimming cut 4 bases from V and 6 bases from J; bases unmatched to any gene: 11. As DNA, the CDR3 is TGCGCCAGCAGCATAATACCGGGACAGGGTGGTCAGCCCCAGCATTTT. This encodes CASSIIPGQGGQPQHF.

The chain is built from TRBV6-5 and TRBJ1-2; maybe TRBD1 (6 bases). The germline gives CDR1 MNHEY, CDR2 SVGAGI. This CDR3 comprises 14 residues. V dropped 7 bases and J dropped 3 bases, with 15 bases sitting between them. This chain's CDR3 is CASIPQGTYYGYTF. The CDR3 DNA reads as TGTGCCAGCATTCCACAAGGGACATACTATGGCTACACCTTC.

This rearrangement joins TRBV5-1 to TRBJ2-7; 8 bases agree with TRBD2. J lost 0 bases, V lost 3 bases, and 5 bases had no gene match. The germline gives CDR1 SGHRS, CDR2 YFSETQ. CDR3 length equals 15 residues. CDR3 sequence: CASSYTSGSSYEQYF. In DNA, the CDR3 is TGCGCCAGCAGCTATACTAGCGGAAGCTCCTACGAGCAGTACTTC.

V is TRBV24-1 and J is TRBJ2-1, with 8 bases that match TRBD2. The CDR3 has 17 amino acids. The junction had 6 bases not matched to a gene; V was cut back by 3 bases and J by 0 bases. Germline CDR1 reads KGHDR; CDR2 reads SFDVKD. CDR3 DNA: TGTGCCACCAGTGATACTAGCGGATCGAGCTCCTACAATGAGCAGTTCTTC. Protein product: CATSDTSGSSSYNEQFF.

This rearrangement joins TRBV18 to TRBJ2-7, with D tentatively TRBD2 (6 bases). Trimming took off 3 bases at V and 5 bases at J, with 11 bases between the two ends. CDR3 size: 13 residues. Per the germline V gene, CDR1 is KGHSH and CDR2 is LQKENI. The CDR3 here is CASSPSGRNEQYF. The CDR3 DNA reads TGTGCCAGCTCACCCTCTGGGAGGAACGAGCAGTACTTC. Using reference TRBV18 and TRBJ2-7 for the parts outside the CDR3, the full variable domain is NAGVMQNPRHLVRRRGQEARLRCSPMKGHSHVYWYRQLPEEGLKFMVYLQKENIIDESGMPKERFSAEFPKEGPSILRIQQVVRGDSAAYFCASSPSGRNEQYFGPGTRLTVT.

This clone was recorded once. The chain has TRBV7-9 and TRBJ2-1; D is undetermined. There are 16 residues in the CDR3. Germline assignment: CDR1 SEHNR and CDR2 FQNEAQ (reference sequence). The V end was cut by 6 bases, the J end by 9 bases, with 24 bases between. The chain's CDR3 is CASRIFLGGGVGEQFF. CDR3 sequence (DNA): TGTGCCAGCAGAATCTTCCTTGGCGGTGGTGTCGGTGAGCAGTTCTTC.

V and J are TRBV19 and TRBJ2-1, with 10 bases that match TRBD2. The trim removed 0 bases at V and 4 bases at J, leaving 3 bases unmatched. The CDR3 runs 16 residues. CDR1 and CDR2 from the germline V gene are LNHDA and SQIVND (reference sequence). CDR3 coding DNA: TGTGCCAGTAGTATAGATGGACTAGCGGATTACAATGAGCAGTTCTTC. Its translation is CASSIDGLADYNEQFF.

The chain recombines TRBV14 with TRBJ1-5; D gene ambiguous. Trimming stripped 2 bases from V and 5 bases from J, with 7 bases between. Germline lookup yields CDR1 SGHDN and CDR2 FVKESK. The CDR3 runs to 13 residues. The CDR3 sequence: CASSQSSDQPQHF. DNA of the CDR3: TGTGCCAGCAGCCAATCCAGCGATCAGCCCCAGCATTTT.

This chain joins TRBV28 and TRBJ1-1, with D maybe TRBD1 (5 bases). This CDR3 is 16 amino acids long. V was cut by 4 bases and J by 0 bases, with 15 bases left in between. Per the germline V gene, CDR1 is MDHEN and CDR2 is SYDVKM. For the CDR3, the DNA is TGTGCCAGCAGTTGGTTAGGGGCCGGCATGAACACTGAAGCTTTCTTT. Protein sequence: CASSWLGAGMNTEAFF. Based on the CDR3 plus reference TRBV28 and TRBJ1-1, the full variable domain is DVKVTQSSRYLVKRTGEKVFLECVQDMDHENMFWYRQDPGLGLRLIYFSYDVKMKEKGDIPEGYSVSREKKERFSLILESASTNQTSMYLCASSWLGAGMNTEAFFGQGTRLTVV.

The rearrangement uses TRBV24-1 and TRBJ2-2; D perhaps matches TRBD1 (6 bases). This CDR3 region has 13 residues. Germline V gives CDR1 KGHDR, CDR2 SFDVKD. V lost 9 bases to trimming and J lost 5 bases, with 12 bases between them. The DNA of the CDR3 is TGTGCCACCGCCACAGGGAGTACCGGGGAGCTGTTTTTT. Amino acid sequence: CATATGSTGELFF.

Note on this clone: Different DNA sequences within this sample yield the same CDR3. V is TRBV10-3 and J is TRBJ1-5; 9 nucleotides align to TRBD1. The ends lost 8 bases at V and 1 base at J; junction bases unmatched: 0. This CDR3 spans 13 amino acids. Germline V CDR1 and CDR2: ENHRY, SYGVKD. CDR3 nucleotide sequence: TGTGCCATCGGACAGGGGAGCAATCAGCCCCAGCATTTT. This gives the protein CAIGQGSNQPQHF.

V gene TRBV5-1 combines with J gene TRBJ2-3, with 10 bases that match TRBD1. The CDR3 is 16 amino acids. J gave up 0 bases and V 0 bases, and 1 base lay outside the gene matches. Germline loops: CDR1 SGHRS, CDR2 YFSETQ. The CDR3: CASSLGTGGSTDTQYF. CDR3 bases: TGCGCCAGCAGCTTGGGGACAGGGGGGAGCACAGATACGCAGTATTTT. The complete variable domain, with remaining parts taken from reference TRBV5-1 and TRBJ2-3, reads KAGVTQTPRYLIKTRGQQVTLSCSPISGHRSVSWYQQTPGQGLQFLFEYFSETQRNKGNFPGRFSGRQFSNSRSEMNVSTLELGDSALYLCASSLGTGGSTDTQYFGPGTRLTVL.

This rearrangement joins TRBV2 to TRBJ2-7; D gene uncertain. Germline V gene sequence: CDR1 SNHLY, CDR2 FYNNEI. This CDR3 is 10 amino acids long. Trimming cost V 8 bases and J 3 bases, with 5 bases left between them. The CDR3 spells CASAYYEQYF. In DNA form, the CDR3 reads TGTGCCAGCGCGTACTACGAGCAGTACTTC.

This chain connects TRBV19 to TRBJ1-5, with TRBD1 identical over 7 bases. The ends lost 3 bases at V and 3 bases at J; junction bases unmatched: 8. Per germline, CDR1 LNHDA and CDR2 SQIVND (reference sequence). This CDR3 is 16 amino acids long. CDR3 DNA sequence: TGTGCCAGTAGTATTGTGGTCAGGGGGTTCAATCAGCCCCAGCATTTT. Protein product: CASSIVVRGFNQPQHF.

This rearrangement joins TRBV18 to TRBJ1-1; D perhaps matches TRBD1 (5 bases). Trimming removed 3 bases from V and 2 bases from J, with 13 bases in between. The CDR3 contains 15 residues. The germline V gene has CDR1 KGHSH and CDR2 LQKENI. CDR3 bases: TGTGCCAGCTCACCCTCGGTCCAGGGAAACACTGAAGCTTTCTTT. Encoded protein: CASSPSVQGNTEAFF.

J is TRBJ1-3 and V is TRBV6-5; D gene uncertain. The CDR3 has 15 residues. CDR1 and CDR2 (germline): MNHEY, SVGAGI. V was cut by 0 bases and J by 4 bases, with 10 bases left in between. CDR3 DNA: TGTGCCAGCAGTTACTCGTCCAGTAACGGAAACACCATATATTTT. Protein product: CASSYSSSNGNTIYF.

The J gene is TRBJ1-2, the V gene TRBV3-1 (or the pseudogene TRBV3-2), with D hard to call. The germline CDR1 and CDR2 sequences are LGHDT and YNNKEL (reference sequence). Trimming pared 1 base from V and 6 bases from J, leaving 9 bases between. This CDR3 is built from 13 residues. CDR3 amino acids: CASSQARGDGYTF. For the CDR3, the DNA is TGTGCCAGCAGCCAAGCCCGCGGGGATGGCTACACCTTC.

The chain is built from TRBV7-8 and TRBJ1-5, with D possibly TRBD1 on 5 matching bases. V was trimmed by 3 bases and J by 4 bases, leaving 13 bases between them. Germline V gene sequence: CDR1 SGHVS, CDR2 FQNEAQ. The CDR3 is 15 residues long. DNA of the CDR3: TGTGCCAGCAGCTTCAGCCGACAGACTAATCAGCCCCAGCATTTT. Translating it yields CASSFSRQTNQPQHF.

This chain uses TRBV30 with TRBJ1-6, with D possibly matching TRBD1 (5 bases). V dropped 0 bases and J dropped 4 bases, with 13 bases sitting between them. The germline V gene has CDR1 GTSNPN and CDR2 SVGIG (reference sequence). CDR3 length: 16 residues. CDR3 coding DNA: TGTGCCTGGAGTGTCTCCATGGACACGTATAATTCACCCCTCCACTTT. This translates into CAWSVSMDTYNSPLHF.

Here the CDR3 DNA reads TGTGCCAGCAGCACGGGGACAGCGGATAACTATGGCTACACCTTC. It codes for CASSTGTADNYGYTF. The chain uses TRBV7-8 and TRBJ1-2, with 7 bases identical to TRBD1. Germline assignment: CDR1 SGHVS and CDR2 FQNEAQ. The V segment lost 5 bases and the J segment 1 base; nucleotides outside the gene matches: 7. This CDR3 spans 15 amino acids.

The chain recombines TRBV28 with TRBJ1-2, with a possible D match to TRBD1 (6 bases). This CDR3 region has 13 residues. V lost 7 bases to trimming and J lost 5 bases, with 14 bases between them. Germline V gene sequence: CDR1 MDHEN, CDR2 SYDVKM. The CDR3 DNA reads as TGTGCCAGCACTTCACAGGGAAAATATGGCTACACCTTC. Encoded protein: CASTSQGKYGYTF.

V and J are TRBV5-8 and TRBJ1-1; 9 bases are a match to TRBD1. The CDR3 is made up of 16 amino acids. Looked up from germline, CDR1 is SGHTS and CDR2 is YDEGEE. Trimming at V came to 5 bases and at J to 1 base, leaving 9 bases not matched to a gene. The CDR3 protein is CASRKLGTGRNTEAFF. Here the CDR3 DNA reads TGTGCCAGCAGGAAGCTGGGGACAGGGAGGAACACTGAAGCTTTCTTT.